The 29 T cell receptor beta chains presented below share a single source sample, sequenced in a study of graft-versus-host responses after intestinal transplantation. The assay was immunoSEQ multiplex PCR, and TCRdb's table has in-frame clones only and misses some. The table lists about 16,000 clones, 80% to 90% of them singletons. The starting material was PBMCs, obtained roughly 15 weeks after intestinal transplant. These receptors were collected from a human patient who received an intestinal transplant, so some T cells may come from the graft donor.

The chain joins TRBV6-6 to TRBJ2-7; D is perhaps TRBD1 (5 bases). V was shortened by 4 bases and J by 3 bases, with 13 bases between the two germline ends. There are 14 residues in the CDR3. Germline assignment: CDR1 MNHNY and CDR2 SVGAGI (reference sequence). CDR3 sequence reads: CASSFSDNYYEQYF. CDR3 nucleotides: TGTGCCAGCAGTTTCTCGGACAACTACTACGAGCAGTACTTC.

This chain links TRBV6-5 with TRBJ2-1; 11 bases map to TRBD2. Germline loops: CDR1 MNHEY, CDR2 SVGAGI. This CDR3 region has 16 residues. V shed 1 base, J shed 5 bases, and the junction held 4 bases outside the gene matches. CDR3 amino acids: CASSYFPGLADNEQFF. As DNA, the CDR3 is TGTGCCAGCAGTTACTTTCCGGGACTAGCGGACAATGAGCAGTTCTTC.

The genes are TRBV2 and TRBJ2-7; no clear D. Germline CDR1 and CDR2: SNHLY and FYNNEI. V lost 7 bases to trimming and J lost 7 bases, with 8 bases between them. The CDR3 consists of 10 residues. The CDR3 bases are TGTGCCAGCATTGGAGTGGAGCAGTACTTC. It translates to CASIGVEQYF. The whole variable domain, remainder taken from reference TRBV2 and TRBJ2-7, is EPEVTQTPSHQVTQMGQEVILRCVPISNHLYFYWYRQILGQKVEFLVSFYNNEISEKSEIFDDQFSVERPDGSNFTLKIRSTKLEDSAMYFCASIGVEQYFGPGTRLTVT.

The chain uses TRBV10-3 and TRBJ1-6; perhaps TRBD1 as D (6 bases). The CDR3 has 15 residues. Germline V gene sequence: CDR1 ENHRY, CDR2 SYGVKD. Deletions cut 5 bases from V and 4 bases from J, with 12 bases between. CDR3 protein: CAISQGIGYNSPLHF. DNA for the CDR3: TGTGCCATCAGTCAGGGGATCGGGTATAATTCACCCCTCCACTTT.

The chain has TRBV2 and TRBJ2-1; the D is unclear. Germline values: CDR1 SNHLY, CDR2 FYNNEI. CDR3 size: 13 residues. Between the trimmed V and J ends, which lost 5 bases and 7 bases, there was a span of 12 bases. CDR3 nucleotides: TGTGCCAGCAGTAAAGGTTTAGGGAATGAGCAGTTCTTC. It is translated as CASSKGLGNEQFF.

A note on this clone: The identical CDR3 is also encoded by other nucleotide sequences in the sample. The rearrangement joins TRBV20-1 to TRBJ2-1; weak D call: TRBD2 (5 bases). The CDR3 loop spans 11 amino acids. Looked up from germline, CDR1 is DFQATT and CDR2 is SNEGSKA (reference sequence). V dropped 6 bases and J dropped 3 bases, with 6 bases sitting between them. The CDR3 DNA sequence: TGCAGTGCCCGGGACTACAATGAGCAGTTCTTC. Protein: CSARDYNEQFF.

As DNA, the CDR3 is TGTGCCTGGAGTGTAGGACAGGGCTCCTACGAGCAGTACTTC. The encoded protein is CAWSVGQGSYEQYF. V and J are TRBV30 and TRBJ2-7; TRBD1 matches 8 bases. V lost 0 bases and J lost 0; bases outside the gene matches: 1. The CDR3 extends over 14 amino acids. Germline V lookup: CDR1 GTSNPN, CDR2 SVGIG (reference sequence).

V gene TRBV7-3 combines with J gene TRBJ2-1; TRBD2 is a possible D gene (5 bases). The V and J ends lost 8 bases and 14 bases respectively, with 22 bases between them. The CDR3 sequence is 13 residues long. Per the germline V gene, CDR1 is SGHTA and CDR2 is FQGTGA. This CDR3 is CASSPFVEEEEFF. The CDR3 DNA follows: TGTGCCAGCTCCCCTTTTGTTGAGGAGGAGGAGTTCTTC. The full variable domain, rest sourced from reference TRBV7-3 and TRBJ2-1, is GAGVSQTPSNKVTEKGKYVELRCDPISGHTALYWYRQSLGQGPEFLIYFQGTGAADDSGLPNDRFFAVRPEGSVSTLKIQRTERGDSAVYLCASSPFVEEEEFFGPGTRLTVL.

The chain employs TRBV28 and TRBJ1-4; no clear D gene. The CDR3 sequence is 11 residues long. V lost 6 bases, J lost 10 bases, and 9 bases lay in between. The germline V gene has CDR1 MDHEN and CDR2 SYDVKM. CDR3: CASREDGKLFF. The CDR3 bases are TGTGCCAGCAGGGAGGATGGAAAACTGTTTTTT. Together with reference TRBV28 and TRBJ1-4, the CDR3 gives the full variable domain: DVKVTQSSRYLVKRTGEKVFLECVQDMDHENMFWYRQDPGLGLRLIYFSYDVKMKEKGDIPEGYSVSREKKERFSLILESASTNQTSMYLCASREDGKLFFGSGTQLSVL.

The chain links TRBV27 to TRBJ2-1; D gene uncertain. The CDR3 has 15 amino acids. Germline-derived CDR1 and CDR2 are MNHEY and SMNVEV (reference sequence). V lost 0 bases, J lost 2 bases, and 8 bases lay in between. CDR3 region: CASSLSVLAYNEQFF. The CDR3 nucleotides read TGTGCCAGCAGTTTATCGGTGCTAGCCTACAATGAGCAGTTCTTC.

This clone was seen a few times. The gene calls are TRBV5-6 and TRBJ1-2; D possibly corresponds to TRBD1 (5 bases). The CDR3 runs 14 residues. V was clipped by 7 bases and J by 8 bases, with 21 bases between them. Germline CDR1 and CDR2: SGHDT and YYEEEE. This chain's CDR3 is CASQMDGAGGGYTF. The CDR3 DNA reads TGTGCCAGCCAAATGGACGGGGCGGGAGGGGGCTACACCTTC. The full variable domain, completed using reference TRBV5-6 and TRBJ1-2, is DAGVTQSPTHLIKTRGQQVTLRCSPKSGHDTVSWYQQALGQGPQFIFQYYEEEERQRGNFPDRFSGHQFPNYSSELNVNALLLGDSALYLCASQMDGAGGGYTFGSGTRLTVV.

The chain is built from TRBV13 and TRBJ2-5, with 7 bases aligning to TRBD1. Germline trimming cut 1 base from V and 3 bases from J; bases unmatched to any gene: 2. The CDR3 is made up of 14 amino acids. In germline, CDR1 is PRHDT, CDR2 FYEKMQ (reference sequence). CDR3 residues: CASSLDRGEETQYF. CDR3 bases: TGTGCCAGCAGCTTAGACAGGGGAGAAGAGACCCAGTACTTC.

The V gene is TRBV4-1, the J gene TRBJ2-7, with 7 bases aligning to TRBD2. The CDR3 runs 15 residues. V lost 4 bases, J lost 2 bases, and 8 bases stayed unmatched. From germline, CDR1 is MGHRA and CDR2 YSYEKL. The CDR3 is CASSLLEGGTYEQYF. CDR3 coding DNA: TGCGCCAGCAGCCTACTGGAGGGAGGGACCTACGAGCAGTACTTC.

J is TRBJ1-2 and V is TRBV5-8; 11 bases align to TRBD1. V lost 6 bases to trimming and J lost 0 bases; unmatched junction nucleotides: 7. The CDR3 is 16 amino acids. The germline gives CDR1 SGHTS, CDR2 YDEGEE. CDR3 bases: TGTGCCAGCATCCCCGGGACAGGGGGAACTAACTATGGCTACACCTTC. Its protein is CASIPGTGGTNYGYTF.

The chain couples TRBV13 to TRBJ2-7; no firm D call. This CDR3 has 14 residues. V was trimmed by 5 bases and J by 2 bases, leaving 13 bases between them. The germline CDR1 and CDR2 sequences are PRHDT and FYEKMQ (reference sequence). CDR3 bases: TGTGCCAGCAGCCCCTCTCTTGCCACCTACGAGCAGTACTTC. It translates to CASSPSLATYEQYF. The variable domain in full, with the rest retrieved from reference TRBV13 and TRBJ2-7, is AAGVIQSPRHLIKEKRETATLKCYPIPRHDTVYWYQQGPGQDPQFLISFYEKMQSDKGSIPDRFSAQQFSDYHSELNMSSLELGDSALYFCASSPSLATYEQYFGPGTRLTVT.

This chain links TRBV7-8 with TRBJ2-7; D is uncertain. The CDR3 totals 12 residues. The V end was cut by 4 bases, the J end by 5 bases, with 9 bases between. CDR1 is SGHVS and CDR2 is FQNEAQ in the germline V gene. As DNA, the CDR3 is TGTGCCAGCAGCTCCGGGTCCGACGAGCAGTACTTC. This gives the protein CASSSGSDEQYF.

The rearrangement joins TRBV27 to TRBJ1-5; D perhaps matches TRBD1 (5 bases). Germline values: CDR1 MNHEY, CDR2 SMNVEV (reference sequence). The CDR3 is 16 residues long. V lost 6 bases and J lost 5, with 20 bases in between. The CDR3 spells CASSSGGAGWDQPQHF. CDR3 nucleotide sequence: TGTGCCAGCAGCTCCGGTGGGGCGGGGTGGGATCAGCCCCAGCATTTT.

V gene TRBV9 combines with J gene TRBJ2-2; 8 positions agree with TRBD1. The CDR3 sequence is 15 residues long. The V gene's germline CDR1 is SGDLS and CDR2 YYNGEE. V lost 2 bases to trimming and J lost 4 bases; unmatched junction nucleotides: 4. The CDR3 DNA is TGTGCCAGCAGCGTGCAGGGGGCTAGCACCGGGGAGCTGTTTTTT. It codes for CASSVQGASTGELFF.

This CDR3 reads CASSEVTDTQYF. In DNA form, the CDR3 reads TGTGCCAGCAGTGAAGTTACAGATACGCAGTATTTT. The chain combines TRBV6-1 with TRBJ2-3; D ambiguous. V shed 1 base and J shed 3 bases, with 2 bases lying between them. The CDR3 is made up of 12 amino acids. The germline gives CDR1 MNHNS, CDR2 SASEGT.

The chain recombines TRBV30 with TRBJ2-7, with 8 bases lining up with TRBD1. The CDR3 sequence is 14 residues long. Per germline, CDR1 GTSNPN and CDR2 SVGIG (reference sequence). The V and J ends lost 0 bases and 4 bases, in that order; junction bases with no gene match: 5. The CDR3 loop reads CAWSVGQGAYEQYF. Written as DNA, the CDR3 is TGTGCCTGGAGTGTGGGTCAGGGGGCTTACGAGCAGTACTTC.

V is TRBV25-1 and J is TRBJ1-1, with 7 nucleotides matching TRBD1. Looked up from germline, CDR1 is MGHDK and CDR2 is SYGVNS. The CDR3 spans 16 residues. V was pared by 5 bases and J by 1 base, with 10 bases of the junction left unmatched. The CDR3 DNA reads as TGTGCCAGCAGTTCCCCCCCGGGACAGACGAACACTGAAGCTTTCTTT. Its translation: CASSSPPGQTNTEAFF.

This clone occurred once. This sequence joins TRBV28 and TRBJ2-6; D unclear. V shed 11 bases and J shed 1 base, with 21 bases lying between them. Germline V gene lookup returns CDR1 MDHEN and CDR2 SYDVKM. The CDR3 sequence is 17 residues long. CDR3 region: CAATTLQDRSGANVLTF. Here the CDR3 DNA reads TGTGCCGCCACAACTTTGCAAGACCGATCTGGGGCCAACGTCCTGACTTTC.

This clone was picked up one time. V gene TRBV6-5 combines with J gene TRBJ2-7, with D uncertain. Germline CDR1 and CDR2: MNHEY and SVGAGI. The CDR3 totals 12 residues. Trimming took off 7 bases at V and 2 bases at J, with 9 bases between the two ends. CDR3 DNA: TGTGCCAGCAAGGTCCTAGCCTACGAGCAGTACTTC. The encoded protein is CASKVLAYEQYF.

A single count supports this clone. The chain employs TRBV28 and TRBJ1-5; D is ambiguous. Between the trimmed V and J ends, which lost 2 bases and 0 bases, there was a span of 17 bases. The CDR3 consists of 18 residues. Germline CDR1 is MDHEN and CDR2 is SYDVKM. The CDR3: CASSLRLLADHSNQPQHF. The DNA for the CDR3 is TGTGCCAGCAGTTTAAGATTGTTGGCCGACCATAGCAATCAGCCCCAGCATTTT.

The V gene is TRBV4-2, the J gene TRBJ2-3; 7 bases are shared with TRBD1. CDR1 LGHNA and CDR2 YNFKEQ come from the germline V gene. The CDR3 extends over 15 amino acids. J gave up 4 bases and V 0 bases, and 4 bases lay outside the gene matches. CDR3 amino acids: CASSQETGSPDTQYF. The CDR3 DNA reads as TGTGCCAGCAGCCAAGAGACAGGGAGCCCAGATACGCAGTATTTT.

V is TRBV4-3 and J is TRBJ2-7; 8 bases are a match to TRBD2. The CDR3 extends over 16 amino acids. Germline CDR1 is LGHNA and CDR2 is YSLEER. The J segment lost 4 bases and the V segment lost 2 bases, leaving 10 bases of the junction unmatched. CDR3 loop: CASSQFGPSGGYEQYF. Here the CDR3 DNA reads TGCGCCAGCAGCCAATTCGGGCCAAGCGGGGGATACGAGCAGTACTTC.

CDR3 in amino acids: CASSSTGNQPQHF. CDR3 bases: TGTGCCAGCAGCAGTACAGGCAATCAGCCCCAGCATTTT. The chain employs TRBV7-9 and TRBJ1-5, with D unclear. Trimming cost V 5 bases and J 2 bases, with 7 bases left between them. The CDR3 loop spans 13 amino acids. CDR1 is SEHNR, CDR2 FQNEAQ, per germline (reference sequence). Supplemented by reference TRBV7-9 and TRBJ1-5, the full variable domain reads DTGVSQNPRHKITKRGQNVTFRCDPISEHNRLYWYRQTLGQGPEFLTYFQNEAQLEKSRLLSDRFSAERPKGSFSTLEIQRTEQGDSAMYLCASSSTGNQPQHFGDGTRLSIL.

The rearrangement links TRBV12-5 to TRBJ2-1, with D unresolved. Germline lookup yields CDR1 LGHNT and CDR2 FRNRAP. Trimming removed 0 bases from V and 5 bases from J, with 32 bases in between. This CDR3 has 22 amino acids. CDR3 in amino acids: CASGLVNGVQEPAQIPDNEQFF. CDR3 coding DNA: TGTGCTAGTGGTTTGGTAAATGGTGTTCAGGAGCCGGCCCAAATACCCGACAATGAGCAGTTCTTC.

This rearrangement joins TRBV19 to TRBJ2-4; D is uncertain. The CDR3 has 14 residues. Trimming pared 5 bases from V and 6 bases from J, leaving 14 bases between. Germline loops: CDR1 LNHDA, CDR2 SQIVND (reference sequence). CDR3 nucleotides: TGTGCCAGTAGTCCCCCTATTGTTGCAAACATTCAGTACTTC. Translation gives CASSPPIVANIQYF.